This entry lists 6 T cell receptor beta chains sequenced from one sample in a study of CD8 T cells in ankylosing spondylitis. The study's findings and limits: It appeared that ankylosing spondylitis blood was characterized by a TCR beta motif of fewer than ten highly homologous variants.

TCRdb re-called the 5' RACE reads with MiXCR, one entry per CDR3 protein. The table has a few hundred thousand distinct CDR3 sequences, approximately 17% seen once. The antigens these receptors bind are not known. The sequenced sample consisted of blood, either unsorted or a sorted T cell fraction (not recorded which). The receptors derive from a male donor with ankylosing spondylitis.

CDR3 sequence reads: CASSWDRVESTEAFF. In DNA, the CDR3 is TGCGCCAGCAGCTGGGACAGGGTCGAAAGCACTGAAGCTTTCTTT. The rearrangement joins TRBV5-1 to TRBJ1-1, with TRBD1 identical over 9 bases. Germline-derived CDR1 and CDR2 are SGHRS and YFSETQ. CDR3 size: 15 residues. Trimming took 3 bases from V and 4 from J; bases not matched to a gene: 7.

This clonotype was observed once. The chain couples TRBV24-1 to TRBJ2-1, with TRBD2 identical over 12 bases. Germline-derived CDR1 and CDR2 are KGHDR and SFDVKD. Unmatched junction bases numbered 11, after V lost 4 bases and J lost 8 bases. The CDR3 contains 17 residues. This CDR3 reads CATSDLTSGSFADEQFF. As DNA, the CDR3 is TGTGCCACCAGTGACCTGACTAGCGGGAGTTTCGCTGATGAGCAGTTCTTC.

The chain combines TRBV9 with TRBJ2-1; D might be TRBD1 (6 bases). The CDR3 is 15 residues long. Germline values: CDR1 SGDLS, CDR2 YYNGEE. Deletions cut 0 bases from V and 11 bases from J, with 18 bases between. This CDR3 reads CASSVDPSKGTQQFF. The CDR3 DNA sequence: TGTGCCAGCAGCGTAGACCCTTCTAAAGGGACACAGCAGTTCTTC. Drawing the rest from reference TRBV9 and TRBJ2-1, the complete variable domain is DSGVTQTPKHLITATGQRVTLRCSPRSGDLSVYWYQQSLDQGLQFLIQYYNGEERAKGNILERFSAQQFPDLHSELNLSSLELGDSALYFCASSVDPSKGTQQFFGPGTRLTVL.

This clonotype was recorded a few times. The chain has TRBV28 and TRBJ2-7, with 8 bases that match TRBD1. V gave up 3 bases and J gave up 0 bases; unmatched junction bases: 4. The CDR3 is 15 amino acids. Germline CDR1 is MDHEN and CDR2 is SYDVKM. CDR3 protein: CASSFEDRDSYEQYF. CDR3 DNA sequence: TGTGCCAGCAGTTTTGAGGACAGGGACTCCTACGAGCAGTACTTC.

This clonotype was counted at least ten times. This sequence joins TRBV5-1 and TRBJ2-1; 10 bases match TRBD2. This CDR3 region has 15 residues. Looked up from germline, CDR1 is SGHRS and CDR2 is YFSETQ. With V trimmed by 2 bases and J by 5 bases, 4 bases remained unmatched. The chain's CDR3 is CASSLTSGTHNEQFF. CDR3 in DNA: TGCGCCAGCAGCTTAACTAGCGGGACCCACAATGAGCAGTTCTTC.

This chain joins TRBV24-1 and TRBJ2-3; TRBD2 agrees at 11 bases. This CDR3 is built from 17 residues. Germline CDR1 is KGHDR and CDR2 is SFDVKD. Trimming at V came to 3 bases and at J to 6 bases, leaving 10 bases not matched to a gene. CDR3 residues: CATSDSRLTSGSDTQYF. The CDR3 DNA reads as TGTGCCACCAGTGATAGCCGTCTTACTAGCGGGAGCGATACGCAGTATTTT.